Sequencing of this T cell receptor (beta chain) was carried out in a study of T cells after yellow fever vaccination. As for this clonotype: One junction end disagrees with the germline gene, perhaps due to a read error.

From the 5' RACE reads, TCRdb called clonotypes with MiXCR, one entry per CDR3 protein. The table records roughly 170,000 distinct CDR3 sequences, about 6% of them present only once. Germline V lookup: CDR1 MGHRA, CDR2 YSYEKL. CDR3 size: 16 residues. The sequenced sample was CD4+ T cells sorted from PBMCs, obtained on the day of the first yellow fever vaccination. This chain joins TRBV4-1 and TRBJ2-1; 9 positions match TRBD2. The sequence was obtained from a man aged 18 to 30 who received the YFV17D yellow fever vaccine. The CDR3 reads CVSSQVRLAGLNEQFF. CDR3 DNA sequence: TGCGTCAGCAGCCAAGTAAGGCTAGCGGGGCTCAATGAGCAGTTCTTC.